This T cell receptor (beta chain) was sequenced during a study of CD8+CD57+ T cells in acquired aplastic anemia (dated by TCRdb to the late 2010s). Regarding the complete study: DNA extracted from sorted CD4+ and CD8+ cells had a mean of roughly 3.3 ug, with a range of roughly 0.19 to 27.4 ug. A CD8+CD57+ expansion meant a frequency higher than the mean frequency seen in healthy subjects.

From the cysteine through the phenylalanine, the CDR3 covers 12 amino acids. Only the CDR3 DNA is retained, 36 bases long and in frame from the first base. CDR1 and CDR2 are drawn from the germline V gene (reference sequence): GTSNPN, SVGIG. V sheds 2 bases and J sheds 11 bases, leaving 10 bases between their ends. Genomic DNA was used as template for profiling of TCR beta VDJ combinations and CDR3 sequences. An Illumina HiSeq 2000 was used for TCR repertoire sequencing. In the authors' own workflow: TRBV/TRBJ rearrangement plots, CDR3 size and DJ length profiles, and Simpson's diversity index were used to evaluate the repertoires. The most abundant DNA sequence in the deep sequencing data was taken as the immunodominant clone. CDR3 amino acid sequences were checked for sharing across subjects and were also compared against the VDJdb database and published repertoires. The public reads were quality trimmed at Q25 with fastp and then assembled into clones with MiXCR by TCRdb, keeping productive beta chains. Rows with a matching CDR3 protein are joined into one entry that keeps the most common DNA and genes. TCRdb's processing, not the authors' own work, is the source of the V and J calls. Across this sample there are hundreds of thousands of distinct CDR3 sequences, with roughly 34% seen only once. The top ten constitute 0.8% to 0.85% of the sample.

Broader findings and caveats from the paper: Roughly 29 CD8+ CDR3 sequences were found to be shared between patients and controls, but these sequences appeared to be highly expressed in patients and within the immunodominant clones of the patients. Between patients and healthy controls, no significant difference in CD8+ Simpson's diversity was found (P=0.060).

Patients chosen for sequencing had shown expansion of CD8+CD57+ cells by flow cytometry. Every patient had a diagnosis of severe acquired aplastic anemia based on International Study of Aplastic Anemia and Agranulocytosis and Camitta criteria. Patients had received no therapy at the time of blood sampling. In the study, sorted CD4+ and CD8+ blood T cells from patients with severe aplastic anemia and from healthy subjects underwent deep sequencing of TCR repertoires. In the USA, patient enrollment took place under clinicaltrials.gov protocols 00001620, 01623167, 00001397, 00071045, 00081523 and 00961064. Ficoll-Paque density gradient centrifugation was used to isolate peripheral blood mononuclear cells. CD4+ and CD8+ T cells were sorted by FACS or magnetic beads before DNA extraction. With respect to this clonotype: This clone's antigen is unknown. Within one base of it there is no much larger clone, and no base qualities were kept.

The chain links TRBV30 with TRBJ1-6; the D segment could be TRBD1, given 6 matching bases. The sample consisted of sorted CD4+, CD8+, or CD8+CD57+ T cells (not recorded which) from PBMCs. This clonotype was obtained from a human donor with aplastic anemia. The CDR3 amino acid sequence is: CAWSSGGPPLHF. The DNA is as follows: TGTGCCTGGAGTTCGGGGGGCCCACCCCTCCACTTT.